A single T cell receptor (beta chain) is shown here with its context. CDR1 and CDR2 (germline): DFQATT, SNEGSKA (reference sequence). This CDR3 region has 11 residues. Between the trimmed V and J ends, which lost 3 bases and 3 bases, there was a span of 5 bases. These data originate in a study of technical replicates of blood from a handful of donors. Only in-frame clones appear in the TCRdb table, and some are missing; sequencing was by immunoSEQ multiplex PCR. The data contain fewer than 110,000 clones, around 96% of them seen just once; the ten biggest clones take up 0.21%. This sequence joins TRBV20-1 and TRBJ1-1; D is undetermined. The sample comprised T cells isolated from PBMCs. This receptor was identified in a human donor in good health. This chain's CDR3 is CSASSDTEAFF. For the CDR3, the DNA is TGCAGTGCTAGCTCCGACACTGAAGCTTTCTTT.